One T cell receptor (beta chain) is described in this entry. Only in-frame clones appear in the TCRdb table, and some are missing; sequencing was by immunoSEQ multiplex PCR. The sample carries approximately 130,000 clones, over 75% recorded once. These data originate in a study of blood T cell repertoires in COVID-19. In the study overall: COVID-19 samples from acute and convalescent phases originated in the United States, Italy and Spain. PBMCs, B-cell-depleted T cells, or T cells were the source of the cDNA or gDNA that made up the material.

With 7 bases clipped from V and 1 base from J, the junction kept 5 bases outside the gene matches. CDR1 MNHEY and CDR2 SVGAGI come from the germline V gene. The CDR3 consists of 14 residues. This clonotype was obtained from a man between 35 and 55 years old with active or convalescent COVID-19. The rearrangement joins TRBV6-5 to TRBJ2-3, with 7 positions matching TRBD2. Sequencing used peripheral blood. This CDR3 is CASITAGGTDTQYF. CDR3 nucleotides: TGTGCCAGCATTACCGCGGGGGGCACAGATACGCAGTATTTT.